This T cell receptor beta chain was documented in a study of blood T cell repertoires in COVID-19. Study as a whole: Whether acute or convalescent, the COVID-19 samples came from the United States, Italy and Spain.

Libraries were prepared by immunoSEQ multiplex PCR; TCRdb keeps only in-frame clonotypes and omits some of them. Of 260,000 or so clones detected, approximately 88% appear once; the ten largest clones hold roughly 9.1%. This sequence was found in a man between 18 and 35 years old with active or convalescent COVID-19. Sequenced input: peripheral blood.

The CDR3: CASSRGTTTNEKLFF. CDR3 bases: TGCGCCAGCAGCAGGGGGACCACAACTAATGAAAAACTGTTTTTT. The genes are TRBV5-1 and TRBJ1-4; perhaps TRBD1 as D (6 bases). CDR1 SGHRS and CDR2 YFSETQ come from the germline V gene. The CDR3 is 15 residues long. Trimming removed 4 bases from V and 0 bases from J, with 10 bases in between.